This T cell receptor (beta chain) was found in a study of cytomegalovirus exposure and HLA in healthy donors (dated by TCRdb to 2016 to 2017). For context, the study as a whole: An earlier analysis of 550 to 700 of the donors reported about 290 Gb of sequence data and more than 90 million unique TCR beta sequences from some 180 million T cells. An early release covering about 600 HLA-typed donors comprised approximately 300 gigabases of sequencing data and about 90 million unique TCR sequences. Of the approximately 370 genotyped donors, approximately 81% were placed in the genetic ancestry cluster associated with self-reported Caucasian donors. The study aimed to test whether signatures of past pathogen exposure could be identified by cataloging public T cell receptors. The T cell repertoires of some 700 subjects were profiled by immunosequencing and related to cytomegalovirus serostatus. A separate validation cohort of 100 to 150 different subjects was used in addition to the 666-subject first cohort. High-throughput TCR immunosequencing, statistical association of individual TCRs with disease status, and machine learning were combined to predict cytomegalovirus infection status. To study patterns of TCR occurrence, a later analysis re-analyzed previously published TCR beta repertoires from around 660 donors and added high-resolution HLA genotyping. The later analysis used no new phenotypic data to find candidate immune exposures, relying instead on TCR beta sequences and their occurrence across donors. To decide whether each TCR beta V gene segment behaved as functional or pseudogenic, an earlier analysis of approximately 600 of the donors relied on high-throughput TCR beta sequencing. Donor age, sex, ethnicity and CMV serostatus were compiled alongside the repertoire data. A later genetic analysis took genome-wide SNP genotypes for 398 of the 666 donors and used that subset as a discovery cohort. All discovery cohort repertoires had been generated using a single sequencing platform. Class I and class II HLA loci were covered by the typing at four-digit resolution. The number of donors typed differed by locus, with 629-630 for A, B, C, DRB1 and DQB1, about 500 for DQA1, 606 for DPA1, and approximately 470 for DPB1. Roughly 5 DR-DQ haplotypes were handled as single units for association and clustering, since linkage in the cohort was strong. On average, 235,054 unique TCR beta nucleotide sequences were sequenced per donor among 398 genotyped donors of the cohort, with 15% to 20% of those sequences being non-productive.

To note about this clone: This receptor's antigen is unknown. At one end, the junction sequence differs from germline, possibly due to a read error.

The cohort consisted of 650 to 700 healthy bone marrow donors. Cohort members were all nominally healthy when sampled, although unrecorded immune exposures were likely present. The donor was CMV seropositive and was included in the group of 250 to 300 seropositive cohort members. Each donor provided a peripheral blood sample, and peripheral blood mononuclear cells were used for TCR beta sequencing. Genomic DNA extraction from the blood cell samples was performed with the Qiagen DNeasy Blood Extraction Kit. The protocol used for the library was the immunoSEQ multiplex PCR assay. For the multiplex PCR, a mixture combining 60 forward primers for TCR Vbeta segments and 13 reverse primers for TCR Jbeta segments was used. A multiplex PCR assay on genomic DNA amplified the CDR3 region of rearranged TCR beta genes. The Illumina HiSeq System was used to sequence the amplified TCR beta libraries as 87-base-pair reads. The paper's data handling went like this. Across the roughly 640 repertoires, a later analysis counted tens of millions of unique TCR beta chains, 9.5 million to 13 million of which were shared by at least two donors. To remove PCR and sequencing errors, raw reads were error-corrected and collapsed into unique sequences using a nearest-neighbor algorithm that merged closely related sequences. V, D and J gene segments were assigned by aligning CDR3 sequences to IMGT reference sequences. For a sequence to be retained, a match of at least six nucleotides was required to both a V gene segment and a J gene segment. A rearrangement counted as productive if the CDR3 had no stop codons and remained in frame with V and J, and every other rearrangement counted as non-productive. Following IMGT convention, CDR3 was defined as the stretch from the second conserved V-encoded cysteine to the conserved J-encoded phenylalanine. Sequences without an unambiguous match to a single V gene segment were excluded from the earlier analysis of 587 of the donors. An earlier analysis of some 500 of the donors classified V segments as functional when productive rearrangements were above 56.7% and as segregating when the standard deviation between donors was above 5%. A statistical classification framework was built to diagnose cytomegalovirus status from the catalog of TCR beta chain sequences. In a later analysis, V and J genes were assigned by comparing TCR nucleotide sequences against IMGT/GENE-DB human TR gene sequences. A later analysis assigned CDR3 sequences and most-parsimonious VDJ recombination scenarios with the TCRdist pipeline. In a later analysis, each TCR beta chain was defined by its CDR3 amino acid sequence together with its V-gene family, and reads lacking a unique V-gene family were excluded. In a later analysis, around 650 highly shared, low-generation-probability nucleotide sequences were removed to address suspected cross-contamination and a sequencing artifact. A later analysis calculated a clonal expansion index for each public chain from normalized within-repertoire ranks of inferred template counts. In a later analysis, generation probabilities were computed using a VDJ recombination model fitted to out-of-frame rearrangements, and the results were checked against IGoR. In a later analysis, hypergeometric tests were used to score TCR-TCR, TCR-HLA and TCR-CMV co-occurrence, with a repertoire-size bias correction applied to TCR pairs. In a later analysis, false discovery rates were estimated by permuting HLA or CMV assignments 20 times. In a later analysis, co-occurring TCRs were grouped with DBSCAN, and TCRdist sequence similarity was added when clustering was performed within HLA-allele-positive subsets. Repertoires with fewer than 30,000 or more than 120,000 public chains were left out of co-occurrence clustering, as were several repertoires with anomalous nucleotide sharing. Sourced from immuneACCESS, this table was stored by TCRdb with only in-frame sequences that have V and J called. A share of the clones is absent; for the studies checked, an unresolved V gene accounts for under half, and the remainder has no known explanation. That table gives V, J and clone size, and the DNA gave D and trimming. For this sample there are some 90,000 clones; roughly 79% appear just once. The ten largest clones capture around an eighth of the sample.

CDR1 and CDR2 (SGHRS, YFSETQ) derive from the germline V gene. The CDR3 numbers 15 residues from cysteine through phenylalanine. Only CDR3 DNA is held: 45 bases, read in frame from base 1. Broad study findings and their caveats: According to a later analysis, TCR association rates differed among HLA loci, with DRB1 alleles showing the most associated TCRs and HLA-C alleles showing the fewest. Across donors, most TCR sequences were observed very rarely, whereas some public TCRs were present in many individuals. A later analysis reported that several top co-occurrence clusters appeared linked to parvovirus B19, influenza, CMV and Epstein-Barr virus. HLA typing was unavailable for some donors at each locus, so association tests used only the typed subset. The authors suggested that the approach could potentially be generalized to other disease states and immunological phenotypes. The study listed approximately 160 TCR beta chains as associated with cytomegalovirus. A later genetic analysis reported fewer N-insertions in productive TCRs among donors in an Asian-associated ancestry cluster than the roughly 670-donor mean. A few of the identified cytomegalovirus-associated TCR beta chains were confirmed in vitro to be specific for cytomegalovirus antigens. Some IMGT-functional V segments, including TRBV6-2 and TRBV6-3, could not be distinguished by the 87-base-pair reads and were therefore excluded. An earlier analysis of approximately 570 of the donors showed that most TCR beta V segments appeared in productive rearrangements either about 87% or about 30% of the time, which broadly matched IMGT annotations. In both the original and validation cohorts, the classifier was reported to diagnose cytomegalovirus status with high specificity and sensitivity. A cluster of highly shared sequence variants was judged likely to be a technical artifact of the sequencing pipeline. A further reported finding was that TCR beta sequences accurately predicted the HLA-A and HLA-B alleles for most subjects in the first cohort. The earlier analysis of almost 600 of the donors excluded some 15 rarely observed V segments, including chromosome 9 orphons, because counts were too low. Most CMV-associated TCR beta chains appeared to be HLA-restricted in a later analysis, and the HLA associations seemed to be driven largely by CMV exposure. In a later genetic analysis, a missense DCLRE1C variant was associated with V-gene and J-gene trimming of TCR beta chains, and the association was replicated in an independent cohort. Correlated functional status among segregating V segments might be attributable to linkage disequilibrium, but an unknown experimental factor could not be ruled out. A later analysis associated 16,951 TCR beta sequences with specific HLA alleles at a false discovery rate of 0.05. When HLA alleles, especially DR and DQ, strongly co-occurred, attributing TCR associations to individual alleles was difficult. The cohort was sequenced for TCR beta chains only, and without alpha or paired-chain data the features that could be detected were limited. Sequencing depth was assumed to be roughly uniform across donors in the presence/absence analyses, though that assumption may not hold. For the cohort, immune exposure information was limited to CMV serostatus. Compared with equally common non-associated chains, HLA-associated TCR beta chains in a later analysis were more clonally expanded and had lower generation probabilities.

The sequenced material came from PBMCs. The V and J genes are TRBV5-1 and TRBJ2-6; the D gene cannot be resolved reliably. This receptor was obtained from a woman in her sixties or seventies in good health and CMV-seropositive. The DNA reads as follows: TGCGCCAGCAGCGCCGACACTTCTGCGGCCAACGTCCTGACTTTC. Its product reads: CASSADTSAANVLTF.